Included here is one T cell receptor beta chain sequence, with context. This record comes from a study of T cell responses to AZD1222 COVID-19 vaccine. Trimming cost V 3 bases and J 4 bases, with 13 bases left between them. The germline V gene encodes CDR1 LGHNA and CDR2 YNFKEQ. The CDR3 totals 15 residues. Using immunoSEQ multiplex PCR, the repertoire was profiled, and TCRdb retains in-frame clones only, with some absent. The sample lists around 89,000 clones, approximately 90% occurring once. This chain joins TRBV4-2 and TRBJ1-3; D is ambiguous. Sequencing was performed on peripheral blood, taken 28 days after the second AZD1222 dose. The receptor was derived from an adult who received the AZD1222 COVID-19 vaccine. CDR3 DNA sequence: TGTGCCAGCAGCCAGGGTCTGGTGTCCGGAAACACCATATATTTT. Translated, it gives CASSQGLVSGNTIYF.